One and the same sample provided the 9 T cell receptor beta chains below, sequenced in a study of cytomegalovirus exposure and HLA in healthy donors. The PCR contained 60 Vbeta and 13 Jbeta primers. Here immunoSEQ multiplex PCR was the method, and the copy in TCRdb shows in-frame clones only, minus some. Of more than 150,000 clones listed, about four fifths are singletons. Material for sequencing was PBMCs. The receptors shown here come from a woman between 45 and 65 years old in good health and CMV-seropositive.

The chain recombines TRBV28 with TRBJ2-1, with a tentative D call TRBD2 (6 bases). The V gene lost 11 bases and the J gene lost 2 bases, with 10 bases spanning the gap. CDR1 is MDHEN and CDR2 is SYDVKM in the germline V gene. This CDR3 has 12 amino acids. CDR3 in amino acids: CACGNTYNEQFF. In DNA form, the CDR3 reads TGTGCCTGCGGGAACACCTACAATGAGCAGTTCTTC.

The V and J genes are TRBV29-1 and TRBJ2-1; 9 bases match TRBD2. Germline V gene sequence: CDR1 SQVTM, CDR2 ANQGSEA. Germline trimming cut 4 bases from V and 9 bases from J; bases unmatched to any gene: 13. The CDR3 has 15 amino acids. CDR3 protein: CSVGVAGESWGEQFF. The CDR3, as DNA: TGCAGCGTTGGGGTAGCGGGAGAGTCATGGGGTGAGCAGTTCTTC.

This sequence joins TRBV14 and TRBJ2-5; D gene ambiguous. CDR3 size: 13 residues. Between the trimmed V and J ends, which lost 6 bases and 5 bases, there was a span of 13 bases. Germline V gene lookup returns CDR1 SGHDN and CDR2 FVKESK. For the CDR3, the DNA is TGTGCCAGCAGTTTCGCGTCGTGGGAGACCCAGTACTTC. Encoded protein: CASSFASWETQYF. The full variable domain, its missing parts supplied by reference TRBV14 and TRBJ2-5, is EAGVTQFPSHSVIEKGQTVTLRCDPISGHDNLYWYRRVMGKEIKFLLHFVKESKQDESGMPNNRFLAERTGGTYSTLKVQPAELEDSGVYFCASSFASWETQYFGPGTRLLVL.

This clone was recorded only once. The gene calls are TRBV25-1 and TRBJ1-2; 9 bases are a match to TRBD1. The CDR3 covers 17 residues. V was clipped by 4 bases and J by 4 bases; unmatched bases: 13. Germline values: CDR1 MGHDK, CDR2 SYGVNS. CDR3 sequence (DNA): TGTGCCAGCAGTGCCGCCACGGGAACGACAGGGGGCTATGGCTACACCTTC. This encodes CASSAATGTTGGYGYTF.

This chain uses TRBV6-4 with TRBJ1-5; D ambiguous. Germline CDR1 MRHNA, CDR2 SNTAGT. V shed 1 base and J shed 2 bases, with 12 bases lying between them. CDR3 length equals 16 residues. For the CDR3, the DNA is TGTGCCAGCAGTGACTGGGGATATAGCGGCAATCAGCCCCAGCATTTT. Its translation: CASSDWGYSGNQPQHF.

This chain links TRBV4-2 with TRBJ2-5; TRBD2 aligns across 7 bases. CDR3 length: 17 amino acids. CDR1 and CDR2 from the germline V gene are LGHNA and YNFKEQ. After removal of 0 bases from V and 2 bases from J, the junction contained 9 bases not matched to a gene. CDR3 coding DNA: TGTGCCAGCAGCCAAGATCGATCAGCGGGGAGGCAAGAGACCCAGTACTTC. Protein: CASSQDRSAGRQETQYF.

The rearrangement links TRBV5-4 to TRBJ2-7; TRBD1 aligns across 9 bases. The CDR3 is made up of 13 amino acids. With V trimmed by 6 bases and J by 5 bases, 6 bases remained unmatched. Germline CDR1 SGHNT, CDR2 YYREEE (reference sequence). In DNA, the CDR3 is TGTGCCAGCAACGACAGGGGGGTTAACGAGCAGTACTTC. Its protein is CASNDRGVNEQYF.

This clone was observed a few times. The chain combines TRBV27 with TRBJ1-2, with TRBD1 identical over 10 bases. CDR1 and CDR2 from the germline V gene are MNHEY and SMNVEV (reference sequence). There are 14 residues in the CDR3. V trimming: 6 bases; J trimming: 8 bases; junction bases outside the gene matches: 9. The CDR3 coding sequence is TGTGCCAGCAGCTTCCGGGACAGGGGACGAGGCTACACCTTC. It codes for CASSFRDRGRGYTF.

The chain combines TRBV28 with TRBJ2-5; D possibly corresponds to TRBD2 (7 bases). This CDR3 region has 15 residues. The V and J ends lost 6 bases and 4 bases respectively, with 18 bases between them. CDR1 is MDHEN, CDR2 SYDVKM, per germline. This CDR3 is CASSPRGALGETQYF. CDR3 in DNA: TGTGCCAGCAGCCCCCGGGGGGCTTTGGGAGAGACCCAGTACTTC.